This paragraph reports one TCR beta chain. Its antigen is unidentified. CDR1 LGHNA and CDR2 YSLEER come from the germline V gene. Trimming took off 1 base at V and 0 bases at J, with 10 bases between the two ends. The CDR3 spans 16 residues. This sample is drawn from a study of response to subunit inactivated influenza vaccine. TCRdb reprocessed the RT-PCR reads via MiXCR and lists one record per CDR3 protein. The table includes 600,000 to 850,000 distinct CDR3 sequences, around 15% detected once. Study results and limitations: Seasonal influenza vaccination, on each occasion, was suggested by the authors to recruit few new T cells.

Here the sequenced sample was PBMCs from blood, taken 14 days before vaccination. The clonotype comes from a man aged 45-60 years who received an inactivated influenza vaccine. V is TRBV4-3 and J is TRBJ1-3; D is possibly TRBD1 (6 bases). The CDR3 sequence is CASSQGGQRSGNTIYF. For the CDR3, the DNA is TGCGCCAGCAGCCAAGGAGGACAGCGCTCTGGAAACACCATATATTTT.